Sequencing of this TCR beta chain was carried out in a study of glioma-infiltrating T cells. To note about this clonotype: As the CDR3 is not closed by the conserved phenylalanine or tryptophan, this likely results from a read error.

The CDR3 spans 18 residues. Germline V gene lookup returns CDR1 MDHEN and CDR2 SYDVKM. The iRepertoire nested amplicon-rescue multiplex PCR amplified TCR alpha and beta CDR3s from RNA. TCRdb analysed the multiplex PCR reads with MiXCR anew, one entry per CDR3 protein. The sample includes some 100,000 distinct CDR3 sequences, about 25% of them seen just once. Sequencing was done on a sample of glioma tissue, nonneoplastic brain tissue, or PBMCs (not recorded which). V usage is TRBV28 and J usage is TRBJ1-1, with TRBD1 as a possible D gene (5 bases). The receptor was derived from a human donor with low-grade glioma or glioblastoma, undergoing nonglioma brain surgery, or in good health (not recorded which). The CDR3 loop is CVSSYLFWRSEGRTEAFL. CDR3 bases: TGTGTTAGCAGTTACTTGTTCTGGAGGTCGGAGGGACGCACTGAAGCTTTCCTT.